The present entry profiles one TCR beta chain with its context. Its cognate antigen is unknown. This CDR3 spans 14 amino acids. Trimming stripped 8 bases from V and 0 bases from J, with 11 bases between. From germline, CDR1 is MNHNS and CDR2 SASEGT. The sample originates from a study of post-analysis software for immune sequencing data. General study results and limits: There was significantly lower normalized Chao1 diversity in multiple sclerosis patients than in controls. TRBV5-6, TRBV5-1 and TRBV20-1 belonged to a set of about five TRBV segments that were more frequent in patients than controls.

Sequencing libraries made from TCR beta cDNA carried unique molecular identifiers. Hundreds of thousands of cDNA molecules came from around 1 to 9.1 million T cells. Using its own MiXCR run on the PCR reads, TCRdb lists one record per CDR3 protein. The sample lists about 540,000 distinct CDR3 sequences, around a third occurring once. The J gene is TRBJ2-1, the V gene TRBV6-1; the D is unclear. Specimen: blood. The clonotype originates from a girl aged 2-17 years with multiple sclerosis. The CDR3 spells CASEPRSSYNEQFF. As DNA, the CDR3 is TGTGCCAGCGAGCCGCGGAGCTCCTACAATGAGCAGTTCTTC.